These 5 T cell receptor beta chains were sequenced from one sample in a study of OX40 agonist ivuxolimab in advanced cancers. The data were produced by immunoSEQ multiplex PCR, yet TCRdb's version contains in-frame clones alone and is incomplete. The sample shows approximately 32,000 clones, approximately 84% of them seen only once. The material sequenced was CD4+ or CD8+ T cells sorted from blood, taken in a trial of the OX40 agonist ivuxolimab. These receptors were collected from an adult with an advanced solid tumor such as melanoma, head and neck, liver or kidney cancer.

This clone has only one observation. CDR3 region: CASKSPLTDTQYF. The CDR3 DNA follows: TGTGCCAGCAAGTCACCCCTCACAGATACGCAGTATTTT. This chain connects TRBV13 to TRBJ2-3; D remains ambiguous. V gave up 7 bases and J gave up 2 bases, with 10 bases separating them. CDR3 length: 13 amino acids. Looked up from germline, CDR1 is PRHDT and CDR2 is FYEKMQ (reference sequence). Drawing the rest from reference TRBV13 and TRBJ2-3, the complete variable domain is AAGVIQSPRHLIKEKRETATLKCYPIPRHDTVYWYQQGPGQDPQFLISFYEKMQSDKGSIPDRFSAQQFSDYHSELNMSSLELGDSALYFCASKSPLTDTQYFGPGTRLTVL.

The CDR3, as DNA: TGTGCCAGCAGCCCAACTAGCGGGAAATTTAAAGATACGCAGTATTTT. Encoded protein: CASSPTSGKFKDTQYF. The chain employs TRBV7-9 and TRBJ2-3; 10 nucleotides line up with TRBD2. V was clipped by 5 bases and J by 5 bases; unmatched bases: 10. The CDR3 runs 16 residues. The V gene's germline CDR1 is SEHNR and CDR2 FQNEAQ (reference sequence). Based on the CDR3 plus reference TRBV7-9 and TRBJ2-3, the full variable domain is DTGVSQNPRHKITKRGQNVTFRCDPISEHNRLYWYRQTLGQGPEFLTYFQNEAQLEKSRLLSDRFSAERPKGSFSTLEIQRTEQGDSAMYLCASSPTSGKFKDTQYFGPGTRLTVL.

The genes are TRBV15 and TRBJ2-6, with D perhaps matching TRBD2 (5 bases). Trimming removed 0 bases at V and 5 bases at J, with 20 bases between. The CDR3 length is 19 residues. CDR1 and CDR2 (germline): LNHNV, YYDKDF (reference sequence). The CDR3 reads CATSRDLAEPIFRANVLTF. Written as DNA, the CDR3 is TGTGCCACCAGCAGAGATCTAGCAGAACCGATATTTAGGGCCAACGTCCTGACTTTC.

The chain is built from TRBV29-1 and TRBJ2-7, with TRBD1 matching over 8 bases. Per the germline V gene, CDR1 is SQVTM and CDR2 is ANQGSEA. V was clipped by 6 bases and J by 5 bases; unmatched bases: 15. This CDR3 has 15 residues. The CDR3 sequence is CSVATLTGARNEQYF. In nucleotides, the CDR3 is TGCAGCGTCGCTACCTTGACAGGGGCGCGAAACGAGCAGTACTTC.

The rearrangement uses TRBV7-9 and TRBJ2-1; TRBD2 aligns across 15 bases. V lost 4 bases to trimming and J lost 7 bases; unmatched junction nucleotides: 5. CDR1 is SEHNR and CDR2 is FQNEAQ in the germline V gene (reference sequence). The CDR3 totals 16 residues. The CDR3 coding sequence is TGTGCCAGCAGCTATCCGGGACTAGCGGGAGGTAATGAGCAGTTCTTC. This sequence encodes CASSYPGLAGGNEQFF.